This T cell receptor (beta chain) came from a study of T cell responses to AZD1222 COVID-19 vaccine. Broader study findings: There were repertoire samples only from the period after the peak T cell response.

Pooling of second doses given at about 4 or about 12 weeks was done. After removal of 6 bases from V and 8 bases from J, the junction contained 5 bases not matched to a gene. The CDR3 sequence is 14 residues long. From germline, CDR1 is SGHVS and CDR2 FNYEAQ. This clone was recorded only once. Its antigen is not identified. Sequencing was performed with immunoSEQ multiplex PCR; in TCRdb, only in-frame clones are kept and a portion is missing. In the table there are approximately 200,000 clones, around 93% of which are singletons. The specimen comprised peripheral blood, sampled 28 days after the second AZD1222 dose. The receptor was derived from an adult who received the AZD1222 COVID-19 vaccine. The chain links TRBV7-6 to TRBJ2-1; the match to TRBD1 covers 12 bases. The CDR3 reads CASRRGQGADEQFF. CDR3 DNA sequence: TGTGCCAGCAGGAGGGGACAGGGGGCCGATGAGCAGTTCTTC.